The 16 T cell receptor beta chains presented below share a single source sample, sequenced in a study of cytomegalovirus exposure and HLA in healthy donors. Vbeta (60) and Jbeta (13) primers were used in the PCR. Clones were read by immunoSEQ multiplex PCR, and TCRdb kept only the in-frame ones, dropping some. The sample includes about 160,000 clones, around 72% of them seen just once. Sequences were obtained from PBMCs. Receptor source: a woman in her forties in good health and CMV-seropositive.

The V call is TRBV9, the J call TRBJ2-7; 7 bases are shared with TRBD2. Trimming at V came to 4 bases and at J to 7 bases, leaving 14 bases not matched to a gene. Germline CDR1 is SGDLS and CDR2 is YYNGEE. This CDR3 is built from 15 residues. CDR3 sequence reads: CASSFGTTDPGEQYF. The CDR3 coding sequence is TGTGCCAGCAGCTTTGGGACTACCGACCCGGGGGAGCAGTACTTC.

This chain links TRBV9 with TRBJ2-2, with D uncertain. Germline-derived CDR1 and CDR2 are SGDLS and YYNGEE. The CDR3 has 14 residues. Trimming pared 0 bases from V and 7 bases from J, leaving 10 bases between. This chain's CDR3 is CASSVVSVGGELFF. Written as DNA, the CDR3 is TGTGCCAGCAGCGTAGTCAGCGTTGGCGGGGAGCTGTTTTTT.

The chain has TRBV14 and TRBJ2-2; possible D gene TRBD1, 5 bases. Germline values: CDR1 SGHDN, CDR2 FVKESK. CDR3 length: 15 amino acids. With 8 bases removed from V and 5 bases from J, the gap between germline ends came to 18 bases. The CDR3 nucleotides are TGTGCCAGCGCGCCCGTGTCAGGGCCTACCGGGGAGCTGTTTTTT. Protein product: CASAPVSGPTGELFF.

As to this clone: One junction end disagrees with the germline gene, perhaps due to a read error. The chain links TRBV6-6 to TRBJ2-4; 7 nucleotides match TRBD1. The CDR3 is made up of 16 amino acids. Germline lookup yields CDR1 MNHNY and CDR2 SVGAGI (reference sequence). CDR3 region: CASLDKRGQLKNSQYF. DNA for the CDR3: TGTGCCAGCTTAGACAAAAGGGGGCAGCTTAAAAACAGTCAGTACTTC.

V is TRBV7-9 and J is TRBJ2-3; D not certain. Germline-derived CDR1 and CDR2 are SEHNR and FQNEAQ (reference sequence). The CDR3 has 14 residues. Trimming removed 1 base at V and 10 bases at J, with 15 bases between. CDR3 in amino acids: CASSLDLDWFAQYF. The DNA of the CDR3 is TGTGCCAGCAGCTTAGACTTAGATTGGTTTGCGCAGTATTTT.

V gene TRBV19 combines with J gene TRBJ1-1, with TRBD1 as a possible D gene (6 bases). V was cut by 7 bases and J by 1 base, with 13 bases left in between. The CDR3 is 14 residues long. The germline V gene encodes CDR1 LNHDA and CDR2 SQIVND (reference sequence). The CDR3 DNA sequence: TGTGCCAGTAAAACCAGGGGCGCGAACACTGAAGCTTTCTTT. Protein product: CASKTRGANTEAFF. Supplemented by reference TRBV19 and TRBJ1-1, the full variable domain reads DGGITQSPKYLFRKEGQNVTLSCEQNLNHDAMYWYRQDPGQGLRLIYYSQIVNDFQKGDIAEGYSVSREKKESFPLTVTSAQKNPTAFYLCASKTRGANTEAFFGQGTRLTVV.

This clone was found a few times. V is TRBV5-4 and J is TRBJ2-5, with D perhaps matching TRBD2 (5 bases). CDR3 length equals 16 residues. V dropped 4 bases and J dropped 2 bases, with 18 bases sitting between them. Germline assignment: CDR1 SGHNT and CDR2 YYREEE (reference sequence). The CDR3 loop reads CASSASRGVGQETQYF. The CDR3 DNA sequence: TGTGCCAGCAGCGCCTCACGGGGTGTGGGTCAAGAGACCCAGTACTTC.

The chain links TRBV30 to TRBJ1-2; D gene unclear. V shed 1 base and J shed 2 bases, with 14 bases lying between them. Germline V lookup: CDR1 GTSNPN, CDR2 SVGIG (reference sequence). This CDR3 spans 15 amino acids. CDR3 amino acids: CAWSADGGGNYGYTF. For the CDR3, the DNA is TGTGCCTGGAGTGCCGACGGAGGCGGAAACTATGGCTACACCTTC.

The CDR3 DNA sequence: TGTGCCAGCAAGCGGCGGAGAAGGAACACTGAAGCTTTCTTT. Encoded protein: CASKRRRRNTEAFF. This chain connects TRBV6-4 to TRBJ1-1; D gene uncertain. This CDR3 region has 14 residues. Between the trimmed V and J ends, which lost 7 bases and 1 base, there was a span of 13 bases. Germline V lookup: CDR1 MRHNA, CDR2 SNTAGT.

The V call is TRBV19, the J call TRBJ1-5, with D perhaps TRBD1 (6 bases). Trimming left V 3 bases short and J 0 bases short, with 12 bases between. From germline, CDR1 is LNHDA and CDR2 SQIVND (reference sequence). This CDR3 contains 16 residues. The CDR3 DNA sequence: TGTGCCAGTAGTATCAGGACAGACTATAGCAATCAGCCCCAGCATTTT. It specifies CASSIRTDYSNQPQHF.

The CDR3 DNA reads TGTGCCAGCAGCTCCAACAGGGTCTCCTACGAGCAGTACTTC. Amino acid sequence: CASSSNRVSYEQYF. The chain employs TRBV7-2 and TRBJ2-7; possibly TRBD1 for D (6 bases). The germline gives CDR1 SGHTA, CDR2 FQGNSA. V was trimmed by 4 bases and J by 0 bases, leaving 10 bases between them. The CDR3 loop spans 14 amino acids.

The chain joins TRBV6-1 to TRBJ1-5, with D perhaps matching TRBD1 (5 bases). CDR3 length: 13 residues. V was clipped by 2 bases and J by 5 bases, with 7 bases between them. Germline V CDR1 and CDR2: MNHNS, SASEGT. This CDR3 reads CASSERGDQPQHF. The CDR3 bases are TGTGCCAGCAGTGAACGGGGGGATCAGCCCCAGCATTTT.

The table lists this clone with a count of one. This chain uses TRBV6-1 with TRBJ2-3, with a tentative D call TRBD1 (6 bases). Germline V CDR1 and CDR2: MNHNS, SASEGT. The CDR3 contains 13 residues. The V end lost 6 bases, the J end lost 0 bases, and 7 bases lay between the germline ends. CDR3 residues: CASSRGSTDTQYF. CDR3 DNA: TGTGCCAGCAGCAGGGGTAGCACAGATACGCAGTATTTT.

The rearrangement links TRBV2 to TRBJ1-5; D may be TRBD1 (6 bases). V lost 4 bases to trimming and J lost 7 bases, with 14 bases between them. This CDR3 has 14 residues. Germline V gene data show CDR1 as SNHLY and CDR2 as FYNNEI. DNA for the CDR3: TGTGCCAGCAGTGTGGGAGGGGGATGGCAGCCCCAGCATTTT. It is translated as CASSVGGGWQPQHF.

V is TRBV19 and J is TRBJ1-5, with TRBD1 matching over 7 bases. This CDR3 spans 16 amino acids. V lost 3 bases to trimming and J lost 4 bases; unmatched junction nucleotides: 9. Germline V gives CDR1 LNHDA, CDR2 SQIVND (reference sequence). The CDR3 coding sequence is TGTGCCAGTAGTATTCGTTCCGGGACAGCGAATCAGCCCCAGCATTTT. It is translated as CASSIRSGTANQPQHF.

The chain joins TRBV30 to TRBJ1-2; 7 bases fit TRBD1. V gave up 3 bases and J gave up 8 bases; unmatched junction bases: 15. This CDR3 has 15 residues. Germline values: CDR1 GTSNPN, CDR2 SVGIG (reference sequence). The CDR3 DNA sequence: TGTGCCTGGAGCTTCTTAGGGGGCGAGGGCGGGGGCTACACCTTC. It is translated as CAWSFLGGEGGGYTF.